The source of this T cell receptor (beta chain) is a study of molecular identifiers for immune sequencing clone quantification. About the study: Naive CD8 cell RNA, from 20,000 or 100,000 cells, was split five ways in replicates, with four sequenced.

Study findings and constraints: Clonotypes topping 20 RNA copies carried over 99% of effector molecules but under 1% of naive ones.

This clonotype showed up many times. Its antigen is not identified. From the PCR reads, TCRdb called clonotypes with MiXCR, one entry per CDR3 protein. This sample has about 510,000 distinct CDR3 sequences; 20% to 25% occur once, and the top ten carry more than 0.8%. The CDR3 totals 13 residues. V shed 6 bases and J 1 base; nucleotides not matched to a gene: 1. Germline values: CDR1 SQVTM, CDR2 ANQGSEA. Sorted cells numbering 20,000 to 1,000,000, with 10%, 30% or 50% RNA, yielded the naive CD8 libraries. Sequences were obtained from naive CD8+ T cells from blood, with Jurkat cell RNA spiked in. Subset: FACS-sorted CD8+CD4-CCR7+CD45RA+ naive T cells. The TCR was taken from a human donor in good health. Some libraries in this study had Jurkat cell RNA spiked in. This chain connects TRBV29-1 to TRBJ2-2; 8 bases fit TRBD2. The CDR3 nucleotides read TGCAGCGTAGCGGGGGAGAACACCGGGGAGCTGTTTTTT. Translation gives CSVAGENTGELFF.